This T cell receptor beta chain was documented in a study of cytomegalovirus exposure and HLA in healthy donors. Study-wide results and caveats: Donors were assumed by presence/absence analyses to have roughly uniform sequencing depth. In most subjects, TCR beta sequences reportedly gave accurate predictions of HLA-A and HLA-B alleles.

The CDR3 totals 15 residues. V was pared by 0 bases and J by 5 bases, with 11 bases between. The V gene's germline CDR1 is MNHEY and CDR2 SMNVEV (reference sequence). This clone occurred once. What it binds is unknown. The study ran its PCR with 60 Vbeta and 13 Jbeta primers. Libraries were prepared by immunoSEQ multiplex PCR; TCRdb keeps only in-frame clonotypes and omits some of them. The sample has 150,000 to 200,000 clones; 75% to 90% are singletons. This clonotype was obtained from a girl aged 10 to 17 in good health and CMV-seropositive. Sample: PBMCs. The chain employs TRBV27 and TRBJ1-5; a possible D gene is TRBD1 (5 bases). The CDR3 nucleotides read TGTGCCAGCAGTTTATCAGGGGAAGGGGATCAGCCCCAGCATTTT. Translation gives CASSLSGEGDQPQHF.